This record covers a single T cell receptor (beta chain). Measured with immunoSEQ multiplex PCR; TCRdb has only the in-frame clones, and not every one. In the table there are 250,000 to 300,000 clones, 86% of which are singletons. This specimen belongs to a study of blood T cell repertoires in COVID-19. Across the whole study: The United States, Italy and Spain supplied acute and convalescent COVID-19 samples. Sources were T cells, B-cell-depleted T cells, or PBMCs; the material itself was cDNA or gDNA.

V was shortened by 4 bases and J by 6 bases, with 13 bases between the two germline ends. This CDR3 is built from 14 residues. Germline assignment: CDR1 SNHLY and CDR2 FYNNEI. This chain uses TRBV2 with TRBJ2-4, with a possible D match to TRBD1 (5 bases). The sequence was collected from a woman aged 65 to 85 with COVID-19, enrolled during active disease. Material for sequencing was peripheral blood. The CDR3 sequence: CASSGVSRGNIQYF. DNA of the CDR3: TGTGCCAGCAGTGGAGTCTCTAGGGGAAACATTCAGTACTTC.